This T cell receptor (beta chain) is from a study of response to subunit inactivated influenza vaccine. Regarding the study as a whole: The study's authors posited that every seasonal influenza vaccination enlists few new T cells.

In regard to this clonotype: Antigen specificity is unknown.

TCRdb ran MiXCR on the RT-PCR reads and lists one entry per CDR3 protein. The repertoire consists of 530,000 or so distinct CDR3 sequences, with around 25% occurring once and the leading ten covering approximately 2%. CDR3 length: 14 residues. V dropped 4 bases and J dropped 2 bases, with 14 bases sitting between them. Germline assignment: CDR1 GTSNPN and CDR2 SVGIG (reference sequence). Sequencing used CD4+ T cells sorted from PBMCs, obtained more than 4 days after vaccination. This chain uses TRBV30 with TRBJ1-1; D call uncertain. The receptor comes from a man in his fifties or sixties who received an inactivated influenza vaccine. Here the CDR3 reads CAWKVGSFNTEAFF. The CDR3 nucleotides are TGTGCCTGGAAGGTTGGGTCCTTTAACACTGAAGCTTTCTTT.